This TCR beta chain was recorded in a study of blood T cells in healthy people across ages. Comments on this clonotype: Its antigen is still unknown.

The CDR3 has 14 residues. Trimming took off 3 bases at V and 6 bases at J, with 11 bases between the two ends. Germline V gives CDR1 MGHDK, CDR2 SYGVNS. Alongside a J-beta primer mix, a sample-barcoded 5' primer served in a second PCR lasting roughly 7 to 11 cycles. Through a template-switch adaptor with 12 random nucleotides, each cDNA molecule received a tag. MiXCR was run by TCRdb on the 5' RACE reads, yielding one entry per CDR3 protein. This sample yields nearly 800,000 distinct CDR3 sequences, of which about 61% are seen a single time; under 30% belongs to the top ten. Study results and caveats: It was the long-lived donors that had more naive CD4+ cells and higher diversity than aged donors. Measured against age, TCR beta diversity per million T cells decreased in a roughly linear manner. PBMCs left unsorted prevented a conclusive naive versus antigen-experienced comparison.

Material: blood. The source of this sequence is a man aged 40-49 years in good health. The chain is built from TRBV25-1 and TRBJ1-4; D remains ambiguous. The DNA for the CDR3 is TGTGCCAGCAGTGATTTTACCGTCCATGAAAAACTGTTTTTT. It yields the protein CASSDFTVHEKLFF.